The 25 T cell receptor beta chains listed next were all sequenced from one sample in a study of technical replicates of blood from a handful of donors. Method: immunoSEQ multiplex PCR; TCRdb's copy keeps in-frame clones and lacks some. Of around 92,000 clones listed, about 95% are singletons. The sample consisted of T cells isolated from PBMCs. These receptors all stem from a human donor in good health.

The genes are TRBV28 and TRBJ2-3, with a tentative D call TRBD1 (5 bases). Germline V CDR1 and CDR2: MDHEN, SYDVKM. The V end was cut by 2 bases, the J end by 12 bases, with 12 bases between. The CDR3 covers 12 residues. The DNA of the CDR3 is TGTGCCAGCAGTTTACAAGGGGTAGTACAGTATTTT. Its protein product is CASSLQGVVQYF. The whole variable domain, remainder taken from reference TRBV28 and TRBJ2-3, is DVKVTQSSRYLVKRTGEKVFLECVQDMDHENMFWYRQDPGLGLRLIYFSYDVKMKEKGDIPEGYSVSREKKERFSLILESASTNQTSMYLCASSLQGVVQYFGPGTRLTVL.

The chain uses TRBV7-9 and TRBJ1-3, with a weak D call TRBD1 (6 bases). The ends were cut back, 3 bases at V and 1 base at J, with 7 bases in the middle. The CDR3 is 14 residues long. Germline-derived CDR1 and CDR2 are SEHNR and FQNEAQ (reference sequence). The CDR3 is CASSFDRSGNTIYF. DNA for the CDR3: TGTGCCAGCAGCTTTGACAGGTCTGGAAACACCATATATTTT.

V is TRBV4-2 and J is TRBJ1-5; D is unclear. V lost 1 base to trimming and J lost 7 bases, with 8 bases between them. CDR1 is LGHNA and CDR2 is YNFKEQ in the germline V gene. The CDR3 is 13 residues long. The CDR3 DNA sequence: TGTGCCAGCAGCCAAGCACAGTTCCAGCCCCAGCATTTT. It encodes CASSQAQFQPQHF.

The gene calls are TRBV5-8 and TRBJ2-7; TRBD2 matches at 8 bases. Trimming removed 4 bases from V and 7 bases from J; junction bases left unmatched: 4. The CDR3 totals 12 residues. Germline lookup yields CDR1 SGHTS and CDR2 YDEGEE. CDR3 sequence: CASSPSGGEQYF. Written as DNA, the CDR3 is TGTGCCAGCAGCCCCTCGGGGGGGGAGCAGTACTTC.

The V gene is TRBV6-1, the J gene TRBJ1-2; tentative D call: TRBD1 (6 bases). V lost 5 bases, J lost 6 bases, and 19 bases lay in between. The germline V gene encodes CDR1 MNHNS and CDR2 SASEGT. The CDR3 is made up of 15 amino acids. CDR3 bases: TGTGCCAGCAGTTTAAGAACTGGGGACATTCATGGCTACACCTTC. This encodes CASSLRTGDIHGYTF.

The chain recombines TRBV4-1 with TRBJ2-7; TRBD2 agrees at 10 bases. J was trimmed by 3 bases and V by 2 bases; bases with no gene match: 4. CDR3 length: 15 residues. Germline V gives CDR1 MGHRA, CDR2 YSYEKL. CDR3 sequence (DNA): TGCGCCAGCAGCCAAAGCGGGGGGGTCCACTACGAGCAGTACTTC. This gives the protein CASSQSGGVHYEQYF.

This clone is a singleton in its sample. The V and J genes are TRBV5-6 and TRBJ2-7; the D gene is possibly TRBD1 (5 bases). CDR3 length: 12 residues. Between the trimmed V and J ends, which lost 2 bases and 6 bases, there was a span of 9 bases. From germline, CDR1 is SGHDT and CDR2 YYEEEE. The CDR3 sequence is CASSFPGFEQYF. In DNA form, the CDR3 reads TGTGCCAGCAGCTTCCCAGGGTTCGAGCAGTACTTC.

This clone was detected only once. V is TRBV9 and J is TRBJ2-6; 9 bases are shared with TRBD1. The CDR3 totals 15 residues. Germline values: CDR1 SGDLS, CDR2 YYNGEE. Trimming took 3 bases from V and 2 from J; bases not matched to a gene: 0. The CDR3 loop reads CASSGDRAGANVLTF. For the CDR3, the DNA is TGTGCCAGCAGCGGGGACAGGGCTGGGGCCAACGTCCTGACTTTC.

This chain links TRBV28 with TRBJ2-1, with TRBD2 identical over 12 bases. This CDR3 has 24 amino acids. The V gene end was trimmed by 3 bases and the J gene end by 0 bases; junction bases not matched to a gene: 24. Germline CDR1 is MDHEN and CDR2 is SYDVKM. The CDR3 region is CASSFPKQGATSGRRRPSYNEQFF. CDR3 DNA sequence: TGTGCCAGCAGTTTTCCCAAGCAGGGGGCTACTAGCGGGAGGAGGAGGCCCTCCTACAATGAGCAGTTCTTC.

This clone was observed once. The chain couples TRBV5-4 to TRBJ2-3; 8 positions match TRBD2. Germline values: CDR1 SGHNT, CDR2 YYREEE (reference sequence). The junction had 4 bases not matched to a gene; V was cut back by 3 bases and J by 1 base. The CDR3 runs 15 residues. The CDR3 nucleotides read TGTGCCAGCAGCTCGGGGGGGGGCGGCACAGATACGCAGTATTTT. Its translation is CASSSGGGGTDTQYF.

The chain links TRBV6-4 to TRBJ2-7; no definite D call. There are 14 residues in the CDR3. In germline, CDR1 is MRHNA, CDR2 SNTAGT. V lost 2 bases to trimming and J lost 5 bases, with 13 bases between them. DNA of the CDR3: TGTGCCAGCAGTGACCCGCGGCCCCCGAACGAGCAGTACTTC. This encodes CASSDPRPPNEQYF.

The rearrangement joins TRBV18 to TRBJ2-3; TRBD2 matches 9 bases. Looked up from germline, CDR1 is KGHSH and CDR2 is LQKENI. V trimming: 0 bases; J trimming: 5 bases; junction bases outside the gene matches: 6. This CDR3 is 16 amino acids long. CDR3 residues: CASSPPASGAGDTQYF. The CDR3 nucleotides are TGTGCCAGCTCACCACCGGCTAGCGGGGCAGGAGATACGCAGTATTTT.

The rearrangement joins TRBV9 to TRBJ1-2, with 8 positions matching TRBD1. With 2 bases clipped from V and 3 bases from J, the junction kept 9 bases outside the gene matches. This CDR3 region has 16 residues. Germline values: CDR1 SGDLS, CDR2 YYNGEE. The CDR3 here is CASSVLEDRDYYGYTF. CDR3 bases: TGTGCCAGCAGCGTGTTGGAGGACAGGGACTACTATGGCTACACCTTC.

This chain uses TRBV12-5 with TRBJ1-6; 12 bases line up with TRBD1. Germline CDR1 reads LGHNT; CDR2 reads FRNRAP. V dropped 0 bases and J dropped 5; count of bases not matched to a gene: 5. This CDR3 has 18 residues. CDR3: CASGLVLGQGANNSPLHF. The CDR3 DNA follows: TGTGCTAGTGGTTTGGTACTGGGACAGGGGGCCAATAATTCACCCCTCCACTTT.

CDR3 bases: TGCGCCAGCCGGGGGGGACAATCACCCCTCCACTTT. Its translation: CASRGGQSPLHF. J is TRBJ1-6 and V is TRBV5-1, with D perhaps matching TRBD1 (6 bases). Germline V gene lookup returns CDR1 SGHRS and CDR2 YFSETQ. The germline V and J ends were trimmed by 7 bases and 10 bases, with 12 bases remaining between them. The CDR3 sequence is 12 residues long. Full variable domain (rest looked up from reference TRBV5-1 and TRBJ1-6): KAGVTQTPRYLIKTRGQQVTLSCSPISGHRSVSWYQQTPGQGLQFLFEYFSETQRNKGNFPGRFSGRQFSNSRSEMNVSTLELGDSALYLCASRGGQSPLHFGNGTRLTVT.

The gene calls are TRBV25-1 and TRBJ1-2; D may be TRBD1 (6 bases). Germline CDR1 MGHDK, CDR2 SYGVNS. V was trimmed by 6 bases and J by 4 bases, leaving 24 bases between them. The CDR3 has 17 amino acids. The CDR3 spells CASSQGGPGTYFYGYTF. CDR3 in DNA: TGTGCCAGCAGCCAAGGGGGACCGGGGACCTACTTCTATGGCTACACCTTC.

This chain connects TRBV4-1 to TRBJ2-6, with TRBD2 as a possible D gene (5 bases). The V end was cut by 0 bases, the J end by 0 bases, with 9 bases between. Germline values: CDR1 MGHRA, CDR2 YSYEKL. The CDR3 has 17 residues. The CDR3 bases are TGCGCCAGCAGCCAAGAGTCCGGACTCTCTGGGGCCAACGTCCTGACTTTC. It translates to CASSQESGLSGANVLTF.

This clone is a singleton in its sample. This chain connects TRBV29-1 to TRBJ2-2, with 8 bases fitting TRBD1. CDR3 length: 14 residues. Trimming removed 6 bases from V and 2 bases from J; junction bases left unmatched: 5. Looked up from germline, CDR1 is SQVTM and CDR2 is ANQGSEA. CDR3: CSVLTGVNTGELFF. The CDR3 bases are TGCAGCGTATTGACAGGGGTTAACACCGGGGAGCTGTTTTTT.

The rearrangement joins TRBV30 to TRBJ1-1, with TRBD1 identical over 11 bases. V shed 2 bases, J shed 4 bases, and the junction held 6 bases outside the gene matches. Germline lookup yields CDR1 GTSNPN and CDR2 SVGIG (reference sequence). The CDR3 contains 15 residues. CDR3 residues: CAWSLRTGGGTEAFF. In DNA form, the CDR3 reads TGTGCCTGGAGTCTCCGGACAGGGGGCGGCACTGAAGCTTTCTTT.

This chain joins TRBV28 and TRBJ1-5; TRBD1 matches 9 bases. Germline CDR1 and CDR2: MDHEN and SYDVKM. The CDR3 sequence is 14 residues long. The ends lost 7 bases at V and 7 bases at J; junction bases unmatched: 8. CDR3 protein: CASMLGQGLQPQHF. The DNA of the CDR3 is TGTGCCAGCATGTTAGGACAGGGGCTCCAGCCCCAGCATTTT.

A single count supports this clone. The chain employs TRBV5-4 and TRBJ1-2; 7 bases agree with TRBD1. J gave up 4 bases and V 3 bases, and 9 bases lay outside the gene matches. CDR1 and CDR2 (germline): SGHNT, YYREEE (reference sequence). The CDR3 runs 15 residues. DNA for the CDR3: TGTGCCAGCAGCTCCATCGACAGGGAACCCTATGGCTACACCTTC. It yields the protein CASSSIDREPYGYTF. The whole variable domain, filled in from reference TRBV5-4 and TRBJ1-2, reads ETGVTQSPTHLIKTRGQQVTLRCSSQSGHNTVSWYQQALGQGPQFIFQYYREEENGRGNFPPRFSGLQFPNYSSELNVNALELDDSALYLCASSSIDREPYGYTFGSGTRLTVV.

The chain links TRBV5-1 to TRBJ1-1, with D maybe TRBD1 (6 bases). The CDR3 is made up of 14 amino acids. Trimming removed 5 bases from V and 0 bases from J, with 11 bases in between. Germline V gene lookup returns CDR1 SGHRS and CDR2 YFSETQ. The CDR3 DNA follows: TGCGCCAGCAGTTCCGGACAGTTGAACACTGAAGCTTTCTTT. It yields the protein CASSSGQLNTEAFF. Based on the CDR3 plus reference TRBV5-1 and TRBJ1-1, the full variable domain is KAGVTQTPRYLIKTRGQQVTLSCSPISGHRSVSWYQQTPGQGLQFLFEYFSETQRNKGNFPGRFSGRQFSNSRSEMNVSTLELGDSALYLCASSSGQLNTEAFFGQGTRLTVV.

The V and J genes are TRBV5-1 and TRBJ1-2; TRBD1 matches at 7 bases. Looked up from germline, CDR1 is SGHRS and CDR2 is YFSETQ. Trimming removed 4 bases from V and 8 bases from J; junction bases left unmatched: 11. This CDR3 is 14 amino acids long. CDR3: CASSTELGGVGYTF. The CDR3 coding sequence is TGCGCCAGCAGCACCGAGTTAGGGGGCGTCGGCTACACCTTC.

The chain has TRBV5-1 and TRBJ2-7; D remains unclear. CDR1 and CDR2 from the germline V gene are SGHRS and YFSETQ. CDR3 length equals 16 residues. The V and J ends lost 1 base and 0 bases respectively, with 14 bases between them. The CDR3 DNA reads TGCGCCAGCAGCTTGCGTTGGGCACTGAGCTCCTACGAGCAGTACTTC. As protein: CASSLRWALSSYEQYF.

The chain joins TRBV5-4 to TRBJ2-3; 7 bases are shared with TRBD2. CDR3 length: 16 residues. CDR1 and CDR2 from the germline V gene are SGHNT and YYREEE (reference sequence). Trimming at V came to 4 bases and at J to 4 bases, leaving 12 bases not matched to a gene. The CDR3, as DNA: TGTGCCAGCAGCCCAGGGCCCAGAGCGGGGCCAGATACGCAGTATTTT. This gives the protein CASSPGPRAGPDTQYF.